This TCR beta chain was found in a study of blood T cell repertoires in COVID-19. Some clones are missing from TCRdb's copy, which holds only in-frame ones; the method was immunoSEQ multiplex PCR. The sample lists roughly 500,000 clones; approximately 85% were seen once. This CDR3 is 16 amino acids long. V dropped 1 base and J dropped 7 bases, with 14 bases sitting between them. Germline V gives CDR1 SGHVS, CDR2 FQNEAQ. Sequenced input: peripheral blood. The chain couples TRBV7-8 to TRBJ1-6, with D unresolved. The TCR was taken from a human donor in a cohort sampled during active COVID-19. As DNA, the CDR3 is TGTGCCAGCAGCTTAGTTTGGGTGGGCAGCAATTCACCCCTCCACTTT. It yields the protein CASSLVWVGSNSPLHF.